This TCR beta chain was profiled in a study of shared clonotypes between healthy human individuals. Study-wide results and caveats: The rarefaction results pointed to incomplete sorted-subset sequencing despite large depth.

Original processing methods: ImmunoSEQ sequences covered only the junction and lacked quality scores; filtering therefore differed. Profiling relied on immunoSEQ multiplex PCR, and the TCRdb table lists in-frame clones only, not all of them. The V and J calls and the clone size are those of that table, but D and trimming were determined from the DNA. The table has approximately 2.5 million clones, under 95% seen once; the top ten hold 0.35% to 0.45%. As for this clone: Its antigen is unidentified.

This CDR3 is 15 amino acids long. With 0 bases removed from V and 3 bases from J, the gap between germline ends came to 11 bases. The germline V gene has CDR1 SGHVS and CDR2 FQNEAQ. The receptor comes from a man younger than 35 in good health. Some clones in this sample may be carry-over from other donors' samples. Sequences were obtained from naive CD4+ T cells from PBMCs. Subset indicated: CD45RA+ positively selected. V usage is TRBV7-8 and J usage is TRBJ1-1; perhaps TRBD1 as D (5 bases). The CDR3 DNA is TGTGCCAGCAGCTTAGCTATCGGGGGGGACACTGAAGCTTTCTTT. Translated: CASSLAIGGDTEAFF. The whole variable domain, filled in from reference TRBV7-8 and TRBJ1-1, reads GAGVSQSPRYKVAKRGQDVALRCDPISGHVSLFWYQQALGQGPEFLTYFQNEAQLDKSGLPSDRFFAERPEGSVSTLKIQRTQQEDSAVYLCASSLAIGGDTEAFFGQGTRLTVV.